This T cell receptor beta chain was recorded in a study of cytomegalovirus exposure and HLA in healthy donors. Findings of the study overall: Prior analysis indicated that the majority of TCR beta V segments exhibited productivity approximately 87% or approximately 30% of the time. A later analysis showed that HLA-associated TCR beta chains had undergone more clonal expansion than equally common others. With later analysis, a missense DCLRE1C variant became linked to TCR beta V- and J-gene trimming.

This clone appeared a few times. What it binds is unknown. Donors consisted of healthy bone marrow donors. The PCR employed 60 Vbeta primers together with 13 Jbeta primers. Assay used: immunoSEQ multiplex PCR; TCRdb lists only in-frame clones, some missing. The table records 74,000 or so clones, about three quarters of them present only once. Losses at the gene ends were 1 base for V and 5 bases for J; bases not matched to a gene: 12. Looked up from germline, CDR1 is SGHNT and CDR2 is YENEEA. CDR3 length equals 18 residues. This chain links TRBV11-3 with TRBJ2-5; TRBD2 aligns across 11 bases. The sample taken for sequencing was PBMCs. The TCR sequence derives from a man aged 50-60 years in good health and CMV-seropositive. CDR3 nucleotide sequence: TGTGCCAGCAGCTTAGTCGGGGGGACTAGCGGTTCGTCGGAGACCCAGTACTTC. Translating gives CASSLVGGTSGSSETQYF.